This TCR beta chain was sequenced for a study of blood T cell repertoires in COVID-19. On the study more broadly: Sources were T cells, B-cell-depleted T cells, or PBMCs; the material itself was cDNA or gDNA.

In the original workflow: Estimation of nucleated cell counts relied on the amplification of reference gene primers. Produced via immunoSEQ multiplex PCR; TCRdb's table is partial and in-frame only. For V, J and clone size, that table is used; D and trimming come from the DNA. The repertoire holds tens of thousands of clones, with about 82% as singletons. CDR3 length: 14 amino acids. Germline CDR1 and CDR2: LGHDT and YNNKEL (reference sequence). V was trimmed by 1 base and J by 4 bases, leaving 11 bases between them. The V call is TRBV3-1 (or the pseudogene TRBV3-2), the J call TRBJ2-7; tentatively, D is TRBD2 (6 bases). The TCR originated in a woman aged 55-69 years with acute or convalescent COVID-19. Sequencing was performed on peripheral blood. CDR3 region: CASSQGGGPYEQYF. DNA of the CDR3: TGTGCCAGCAGCCAAGGGGGAGGACCTTACGAGCAGTACTTC.